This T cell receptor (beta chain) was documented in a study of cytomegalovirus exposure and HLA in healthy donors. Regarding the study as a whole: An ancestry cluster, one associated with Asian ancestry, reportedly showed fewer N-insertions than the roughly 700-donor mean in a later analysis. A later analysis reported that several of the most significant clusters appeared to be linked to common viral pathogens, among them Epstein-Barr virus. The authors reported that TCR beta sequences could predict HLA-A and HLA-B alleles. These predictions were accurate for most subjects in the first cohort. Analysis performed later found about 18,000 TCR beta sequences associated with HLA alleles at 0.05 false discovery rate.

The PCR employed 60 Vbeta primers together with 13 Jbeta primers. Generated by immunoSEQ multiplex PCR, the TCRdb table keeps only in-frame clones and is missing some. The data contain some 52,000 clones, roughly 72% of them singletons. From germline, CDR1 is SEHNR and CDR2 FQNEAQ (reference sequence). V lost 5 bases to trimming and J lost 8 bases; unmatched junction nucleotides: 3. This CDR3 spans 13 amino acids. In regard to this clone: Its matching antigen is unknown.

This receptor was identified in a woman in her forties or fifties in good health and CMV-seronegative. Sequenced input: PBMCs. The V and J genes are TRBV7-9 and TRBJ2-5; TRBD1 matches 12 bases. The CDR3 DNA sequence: TGTGCCAGCAGCCAGGGACAGGGGGCCACCCAGTACTTC. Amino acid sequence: CASSQGQGATQYF.